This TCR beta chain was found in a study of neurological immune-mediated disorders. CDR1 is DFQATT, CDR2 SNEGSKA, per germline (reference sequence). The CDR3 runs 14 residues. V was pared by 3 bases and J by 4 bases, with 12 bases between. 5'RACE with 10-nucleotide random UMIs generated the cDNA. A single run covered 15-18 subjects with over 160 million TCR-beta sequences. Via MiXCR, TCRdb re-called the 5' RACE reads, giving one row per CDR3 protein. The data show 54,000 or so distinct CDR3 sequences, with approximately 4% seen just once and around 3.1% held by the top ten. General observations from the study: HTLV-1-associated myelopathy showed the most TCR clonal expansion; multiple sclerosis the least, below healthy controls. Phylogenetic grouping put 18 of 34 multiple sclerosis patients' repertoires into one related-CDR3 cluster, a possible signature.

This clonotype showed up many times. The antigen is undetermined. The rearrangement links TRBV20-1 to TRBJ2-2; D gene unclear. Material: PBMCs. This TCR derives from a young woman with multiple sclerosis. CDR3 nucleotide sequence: TGCAGTGCTAGGAGGTGGACGGGCACCGGGGAGCTGTTTTTT. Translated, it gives CSARRWTGTGELFF.